The 19 T cell receptor beta chains listed next were all sequenced from one sample in a study of T cells in Graves' hyperthyroidism and ophthalmopathy. Authors of the study amplified TCR beta CDR3 regions from RNA transcripts. The primer set for the first-round RT-PCR of the TCR CDR3 was HTBI. TCRdb ran MiXCR on the multiplex PCR reads and lists one entry per CDR3 protein. The sample includes about 740,000 distinct CDR3 sequences, around 15% seen only once; the top ten take about 10%. The sequencing sample was made of blood. These TCRs come from a woman between 18 and 30 years old with Graves' hyperthyroidism.

The chain combines TRBV25-1 with TRBJ1-1, with 7 bases identical to TRBD1. CDR3 size: 13 residues. Trimming cost V 9 bases and J 2 bases; bases outside gene matches: 6. Germline V gene sequence: CDR1 MGHDK, CDR2 SYGVNS. CDR3 DNA sequence: TGTGCCAGTGGGGACAGTACTAACACTGAAGCTTTCTTT. Protein sequence: CASGDSTNTEAFF.

This clonotype was recorded many times. J is TRBJ2-3 and V is TRBV11-2; TRBD2 aligns across 11 bases. V gave up 5 bases and J gave up 2 bases; unmatched junction bases: 9. The CDR3 contains 17 residues. The germline CDR1 and CDR2 sequences are SGHAT and FQNNGV. The CDR3 reads CASSPIAGGRDTDTQYF. Written as DNA, the CDR3 is TGTGCCAGCAGCCCTATAGCGGGAGGGCGGGACACAGATACGCAGTATTTT. The full variable domain, in which reference TRBV11-2 and TRBJ2-3 provide the parts outside the CDR3, is EAGVAQSPRYKIIEKRQSVAFWCNPISGHATLYWYQQILGQGPKLLIQFQNNGVVDDSQLPKDRFSAERLKGVDSTLKIQPAKLEDSAVYLCASSPIAGGRDTDTQYFGPGTRLTVL.

This clonotype came up many times. This chain uses TRBV2 with TRBJ1-1; D unclear. V lost 6 bases and J 2 bases, leaving 10 bases between the germline ends. Per the germline V gene, CDR1 is SNHLY and CDR2 is FYNNEI. The CDR3 contains 13 residues. The DNA for the CDR3 is TGTGCCAGCAGGAAAGGCCCCAACACTGAAGCTTTCTTT. This codes for CASRKGPNTEAFF.

The chain recombines TRBV12-3 or TRBV12-4 with TRBJ2-3; TRBD2 agrees at 14 bases. J gave up 5 bases and V 5 bases, and 9 bases lay outside the gene matches. The CDR3 loop spans 17 amino acids. CDR3: CASSGLAGGLRQDTQYF. CDR3 nucleotides: TGTGCCAGCAGTGGACTAGCGGGAGGTCTAAGGCAAGATACGCAGTATTTT.

This clonotype came up a few times. The CDR3 is CASSWRGRDSPLHF. The CDR3, as DNA: TGTGCCAGCAGCTGGCGGGGGCGTGATTCACCCCTCCACTTT. This chain joins TRBV5-6 and TRBJ1-6, with a possible D match to TRBD1 (6 bases). This CDR3 comprises 14 residues. Germline-derived CDR1 and CDR2 are SGHDT and YYEEEE. V gave up 3 bases and J gave up 8 bases, with 12 bases separating them.

This clonotype was detected ten times or more. The V call is TRBV11-2, the J call TRBJ1-1, with D unclear. V lost 4 bases and J 3 bases, leaving 9 bases between the germline ends. The CDR3 runs 13 residues. Germline CDR1 is SGHAT and CDR2 is FQNNGV. The CDR3 loop is CASSSASHTEAFF. In DNA form, the CDR3 reads TGTGCCAGCAGCTCCGCCTCGCACACTGAAGCTTTCTTT.

This clonotype was seen at least ten times. The V gene is TRBV5-1, the J gene TRBJ2-5; a weak D match, TRBD1 (6 bases). The V gene's germline CDR1 is SGHRS and CDR2 YFSETQ. CDR3 length equals 14 residues. Trimming took off 4 bases at V and 1 base at J, with 11 bases between the two ends. CDR3 DNA: TGCGCCAGCAGCACCTGGACAGTCCAAGAGACCCAGTACTTC. As protein: CASSTWTVQETQYF.

This clonotype was observed once. The V call is TRBV20-1, the J call TRBJ2-7, with 12 positions matching TRBD2. Germline lookup yields CDR1 DFQATT and CDR2 SNEGSKA (reference sequence). The V segment lost 5 bases and the J segment 7 bases; nucleotides outside the gene matches: 12. There are 15 residues in the CDR3. In nucleotides, the CDR3 is TGCAGTGCTCTTAATCGGACTAGCGGGATCCGGGAGCAGTACTTC. Translated: CSALNRTSGIREQYF.

Worth noting for this clonotype: The germline gene is not matched at one end of the junction; a read error may be the cause. The gene calls are TRBV15 and TRBJ1-5, with TRBD1 as a possible D gene (5 bases). The germline V gene has CDR1 LNHNV and CDR2 YYDKDF (reference sequence). The CDR3 runs to 13 residues. CDR3 nucleotide sequence: TGTACCACCAGCCGGGGGGGGAATCAGCCCCAGCATTTT. It is translated as CTTSRGGNQPQHF.

This clonotype occurred a few times. This rearrangement joins TRBV4-1 to TRBJ2-5, with 7 bases lining up with TRBD1. The CDR3 extends over 14 amino acids. CDR1 and CDR2 (germline): MGHRA, YSYEKL. With V trimmed by 1 base and J by 4 bases, 3 bases remained unmatched. The CDR3 coding sequence is TGCGCCAGCAGCCAAGTGGGACAGAGAGAGACCCAGTACTTC. This gives the protein CASSQVGQRETQYF.

This clonotype was recorded at least ten times. This chain uses TRBV12-3 or TRBV12-4 with TRBJ2-5, with D tentatively TRBD1 or TRBD2 (5 bases each). Trimming cost V 8 bases and J 4 bases, with 20 bases left between them. The CDR3 has 15 amino acids. The CDR3 loop reads CASSITPGSPETQYF. CDR3 sequence (DNA): TGTGCCAGCTCGATAACCCCAGGGAGTCCAGAGACCCAGTACTTC.

Worth noting for this clonotype: A much larger clonotype is one base distant, so this may be a read error. Here the CDR3 reads CASGLSRSLAGRVEQYF. Written as DNA, the CDR3 is TGTGCCAGCGGTTTATCGCGTTCGCTAGCGGGAAGGGTCGAGCAGTACTTC. The rearrangement links TRBV27 to TRBJ2-7, with TRBD2 matching over 9 bases. Germline loops: CDR1 MNHEY, CDR2 SMNVEV (reference sequence). CDR3 length: 17 residues.

The chain carries TRBV18 and TRBJ2-7; TRBD2 matches 10 bases. The junction had 3 bases not matched to a gene; V was cut back by 0 bases and J by 1 base. The CDR3 runs 16 residues. Germline assignment: CDR1 KGHSH and CDR2 LQKENI. DNA for the CDR3: TGTGCCAGCTCACCACCGATACTAGCGGGATCCTACGAGCAGTACTTC. This codes for CASSPPILAGSYEQYF.

The chain joins TRBV7-8 to TRBJ2-7; perhaps TRBD1 as D (6 bases). The CDR3 is made up of 14 amino acids. Deletions cut 1 base from V and 5 bases from J, with 12 bases between. Germline assignment: CDR1 SGHVS and CDR2 FQNEAQ. CDR3 DNA sequence: TGTGCCAGCAGCTTAGTGTTGGGGGCGGACGAGCAGTACTTC. Its protein is CASSLVLGADEQYF.

This clonotype occurred a few times. The V call is TRBV11-3, the J call TRBJ2-1, with unresolved D. The germline CDR1 and CDR2 sequences are SGHNT and YENEEA. V lost 0 bases to trimming and J lost 0 bases, with 9 bases between them. This CDR3 is 16 amino acids long. CDR3 in amino acids: CASSLEGGSSYNEQFF. DNA of the CDR3: TGTGCCAGCAGCTTAGAAGGCGGCAGCTCCTACAATGAGCAGTTCTTC.

The chain links TRBV5-8 to TRBJ2-7, with D possibly being TRBD1 (6 bases). Germline V gene data show CDR1 as SGHTS and CDR2 as YDEGEE. The ends were cut back, 4 bases at V and 4 bases at J, with 18 bases in the middle. The CDR3 has 15 residues. The CDR3 loop reads CASSHAQGVSYEQYF. The CDR3 DNA follows: TGTGCCAGCAGCCACGCACAGGGTGTCTCGTACGAGCAGTACTTC.

This clonotype was detected ten times or more. The chain joins TRBV2 to TRBJ2-3, with 7 positions matching TRBD2. V was pared by 8 bases and J by 2 bases, with 10 bases of the junction left unmatched. The germline V gene has CDR1 SNHLY and CDR2 FYNNEI. The CDR3 is 15 amino acids. The CDR3 is CASLLGTTYTDTQYF. DNA for the CDR3: TGTGCCAGCCTCCTCGGGACTACTTACACAGATACGCAGTATTTT.

Only a few counts were recorded for this clonotype. The V call is TRBV20-1, the J call TRBJ1-2, with unresolved D. Germline V gives CDR1 DFQATT, CDR2 SNEGSKA (reference sequence). The V and J ends lost 1 base and 2 bases respectively, with 11 bases between them. CDR3 length: 14 residues. CDR3 DNA: TGCAGTGCTAGAGTCGGCGGAGGGAACTATGGCTACACCTTC. It specifies CSARVGGGNYGYTF.

This clonotype was seen at least ten times. The rearrangement uses TRBV20-1 and TRBJ2-1, with D possibly TRBD2 on 5 matching bases. CDR1 and CDR2 from the germline V gene are DFQATT and SNEGSKA (reference sequence). CDR3 length: 15 amino acids. Trimming stripped 1 base from V and 0 bases from J, with 10 bases between. Here the CDR3 DNA reads TGCAGTGCTAGAGTTGCGGGTAACTCCTACAATGAGCAGTTCTTC. It specifies CSARVAGNSYNEQFF.